The source of this T cell receptor (beta chain) is a study of control samples from healthy donors and cancer patients. The germline V gene has CDR1 LGHNT and CDR2 FRNRAP. CDR3 length: 13 amino acids. V lost 9 bases and J 3 bases, leaving 11 bases between the germline ends. Sequenced by immunoSEQ multiplex PCR; TCRdb stores in-frame clones only, minus some. This table holds some 150,000 clones, about 89% found once. The rearrangement links TRBV12-5 to TRBJ2-2; unclear D gene. The origin of this receptor is a man younger than 30 in good health. Sequenced sample: blood. The CDR3 loop is CASRRLYTGELFF. As DNA, the CDR3 is TGTGCTAGCCGTCGTTTGTACACCGGGGAGCTGTTTTTT.